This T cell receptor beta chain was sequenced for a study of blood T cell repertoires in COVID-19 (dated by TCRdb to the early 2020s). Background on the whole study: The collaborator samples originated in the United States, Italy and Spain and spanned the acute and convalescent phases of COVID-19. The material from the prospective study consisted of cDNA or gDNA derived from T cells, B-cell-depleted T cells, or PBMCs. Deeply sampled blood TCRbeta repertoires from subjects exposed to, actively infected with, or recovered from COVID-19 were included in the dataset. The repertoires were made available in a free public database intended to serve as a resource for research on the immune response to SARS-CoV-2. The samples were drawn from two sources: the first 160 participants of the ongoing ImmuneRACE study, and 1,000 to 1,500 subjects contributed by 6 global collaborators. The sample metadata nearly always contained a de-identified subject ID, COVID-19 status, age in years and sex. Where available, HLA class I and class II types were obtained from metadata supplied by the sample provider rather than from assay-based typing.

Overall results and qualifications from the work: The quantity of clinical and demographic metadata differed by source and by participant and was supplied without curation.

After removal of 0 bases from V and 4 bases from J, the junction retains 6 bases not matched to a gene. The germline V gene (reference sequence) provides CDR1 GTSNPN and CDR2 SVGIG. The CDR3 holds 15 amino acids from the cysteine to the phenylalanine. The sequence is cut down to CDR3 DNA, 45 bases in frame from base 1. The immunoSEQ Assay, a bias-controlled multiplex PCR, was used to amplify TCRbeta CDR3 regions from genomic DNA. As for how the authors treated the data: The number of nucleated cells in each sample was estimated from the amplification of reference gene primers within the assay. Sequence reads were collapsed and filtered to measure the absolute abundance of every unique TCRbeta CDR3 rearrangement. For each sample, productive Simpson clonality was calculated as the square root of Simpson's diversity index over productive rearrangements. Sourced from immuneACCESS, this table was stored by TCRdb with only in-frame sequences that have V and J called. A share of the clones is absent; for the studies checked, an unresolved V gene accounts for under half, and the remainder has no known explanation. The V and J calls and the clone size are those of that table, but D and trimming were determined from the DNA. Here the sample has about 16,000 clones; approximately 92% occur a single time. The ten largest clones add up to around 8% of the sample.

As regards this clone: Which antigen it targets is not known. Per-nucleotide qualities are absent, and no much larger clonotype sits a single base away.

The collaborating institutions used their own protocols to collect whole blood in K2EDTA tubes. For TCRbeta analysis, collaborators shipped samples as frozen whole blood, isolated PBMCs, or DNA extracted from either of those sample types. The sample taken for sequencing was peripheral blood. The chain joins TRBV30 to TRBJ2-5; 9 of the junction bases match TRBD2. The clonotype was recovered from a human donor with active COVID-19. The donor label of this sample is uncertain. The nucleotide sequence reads TGTGCCTGGAGTGTAAAGGCGGGAGGGCCAGAGACCCAGTACTTC. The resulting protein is CAWSVKAGGPETQYF.